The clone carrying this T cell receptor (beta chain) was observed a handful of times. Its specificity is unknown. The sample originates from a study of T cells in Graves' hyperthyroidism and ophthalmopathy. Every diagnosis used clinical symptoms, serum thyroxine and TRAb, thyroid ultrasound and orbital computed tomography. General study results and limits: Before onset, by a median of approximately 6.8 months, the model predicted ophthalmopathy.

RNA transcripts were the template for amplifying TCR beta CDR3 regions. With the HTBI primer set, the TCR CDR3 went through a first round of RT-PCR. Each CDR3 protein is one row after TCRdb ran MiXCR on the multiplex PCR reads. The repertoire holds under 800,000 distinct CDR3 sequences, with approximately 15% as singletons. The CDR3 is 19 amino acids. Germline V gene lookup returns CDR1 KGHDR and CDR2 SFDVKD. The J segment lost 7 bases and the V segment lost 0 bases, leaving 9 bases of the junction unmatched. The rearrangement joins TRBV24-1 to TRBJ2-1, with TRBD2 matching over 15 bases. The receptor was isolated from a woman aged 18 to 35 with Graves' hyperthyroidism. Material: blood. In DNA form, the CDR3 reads TGTGCCACCAGTGATTTGCAACGGGGACTAGCGGGAGGAAAGAATGAGCAGTTCTTC. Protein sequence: CATSDLQRGLAGGKNEQFF.